This T cell receptor (beta chain) is drawn from a study of blood T cells in healthy people across ages. With regard to this clonotype: The antigen is undetermined.

In germline, CDR1 is MGHRA, CDR2 YSYEKL. Trimming stripped 0 bases from V and 4 bases from J, with 9 bases between. The CDR3 is 14 residues long. General study points: Naive CD4+ cell counts and diversity both ran higher in long-lived than in aged donors.

The total RNA that was extracted per sample amounted to at least 6 micrograms. Together with a sample-barcoded 5' primer, a J-beta primer mix was included in a second PCR lasting about 7 to 12 cycles. Sequencing recovered at least 2.5 million CDR3-containing paired-end reads from each sample. MiXCR, run by TCRdb on the 5' RACE reads, gives a single entry per CDR3 protein. The data contain roughly 700,000 distinct CDR3 sequences, about 34% of them seen just once; the ten biggest clones take up over 15%. Material for sequencing was blood. The TCR originated in a woman of 80 years or more in good health. The chain has TRBV4-1 and TRBJ1-2, with D uncertain. CDR3 nucleotide sequence: TGCGCCAGCAGCCAAGATCTAGGGTGCTATGGCTACACCTTC. Translating gives CASSQDLGCYGYTF.